This is a list of T cell receptor beta chains from one sample in a study of shared clonotypes between healthy human individuals. Profiled with immunoSEQ multiplex PCR; TCRdb holds only in-frame clones, not every one. Of about 2.4 million clones in the sample, around nine tenths were seen once. The sample was naive CD4+ T cells sorted from blood. The source of these receptors is a man aged 18-30 years in good health. CDR3s include the opening cysteine and the closing phenylalanine or tryptophan. D genes are given only for firm matches. Clone size appears in some rows only: once, few, many, or a class for an expanded clone.

CDR3: CASSPGTGVMNTEAFF
DNA: TGTGCCAGCAGCCCCGGGACAGGGGTCATGAACACTGAAGCTTTCTTT
V: TRBV6-6
J: TRBJ1-1
D: TRBD1
size: NA

CDR3: CASSDRQENIAYEQYF
DNA: TGTGCCAGCAGTGACCGACAGGAAAATATAGCCTACGAGCAGTACTTC
V: TRBV6-1
J: TRBJ2-7
D: NA
size: NA

CDR3: CASSRGGTEAFF
DNA: TGTGCCAGCAGTCGCGGGGGGACTGAAGCTTTCTTT
V: TRBV6-1
J: TRBJ1-1
D: NA
size: NA

CDR3: CASSYSWGMNEKLFF
DNA: TGTGCCAGCAGTTACTCGTGGGGCATGAATGAAAAACTGTTTTTT
V: TRBV6-6
J: TRBJ1-4
D: NA
size: NA

CDR3: CASSYPGQGNTEAFF
DNA: TGTGCCAGTAGTTATCCGGGACAGGGGAACACTGAAGCTTTCTTT
V: TRBV19
J: TRBJ1-1
D: TRBD1
size: few

CDR3: CASSYRRDEQYF
DNA: TGTGCCAGCAGTTACAGGAGGGACGAGCAGTACTTC
V: TRBV6-6
J: TRBJ2-7
D: NA
size: NA

CDR3: CASSETHLTSTDTQYF
DNA: TGTGCCAGCAGTGAAACCCACCTAACTAGCACAGATACGCAGTATTTT
V: TRBV6-1
J: TRBJ2-3
D: NA
size: NA

CDR3: CAISEGGRNGYTF
DNA: TGTGCCATCAGTGAGGGCGGGAGGAATGGCTACACCTTC
V: TRBV10-3
J: TRBJ1-2
D: NA
size: NA

CDR3: CASSFLTGITGELFF
DNA: TGCGCCAGCAGCTTCCTGACAGGGATCACCGGGGAGCTGTTTTTT
V: TRBV5-1
J: TRBJ2-2
D: TRBD1
size: NA

CDR3: CASSLGGRGAETEAFF
DNA: TGTGCCAGCAGCTTGGGGGGACGCGGGGCAGAAACTGAAGCTTTCTTT
V: TRBV5-4
J: TRBJ1-1
D: NA
size: NA

CDR3: CASSYGGQGGYEQYF
DNA: TGTGCCAGCAGTTACGGGGGACAGGGTGGCTACGAGCAGTACTTC
V: TRBV6-5
J: TRBJ2-7
D: TRBD1
size: NA

CDR3: CAWSVEVNEQFF
DNA: TGTGCCTGGAGTGTGGAGGTGAATGAGCAGTTCTTC
V: TRBV30
J: TRBJ2-1
D: NA
size: NA

CDR3: CASGQGSTNEKLFF
DNA: TGCGCCAGCGGCCAGGGGTCAACTAATGAAAAACTGTTTTTT
V: TRBV10-1
J: TRBJ1-4
D: NA
size: NA

CDR3: CASSPSMGGVYNEQFF
DNA: TGTGCCAGCTCACCAAGCATGGGGGGAGTTTACAATGAGCAGTTCTTC
V: TRBV18
J: TRBJ2-1
D: NA
size: NA

CDR3: CASSQGQGRVYEQYF
DNA: TGTGCCAGCAGCCAGGGACAGGGACGAGTGTACGAGCAGTACTTC
V: TRBV5-4
J: TRBJ2-7
D: TRBD1
size: NA

CDR3: CATSRDPGQYYEQYF
DNA: TGTGCCACCAGCAGAGATCCGGGACAGTACTACGAGCAGTACTTC
V: TRBV15
J: TRBJ2-7
D: TRBD1
size: NA

CDR3: CASSRRQGAEKLFF
DNA: TGCGCCAGCAGCCGACGACAGGGGGCCGAAAAACTGTTTTTT
V: TRBV4-3
J: TRBJ1-4
D: TRBD1
size: NA

CDR3: CAWIDGTWGANVLTF
DNA: TGTGCCTGGATCGACGGCACTTGGGGGGCCAACGTCCTGACTTTC
V: TRBV30
J: TRBJ2-6
D: NA
size: once

CDR3: CAISESTGLAKNIQYF
DNA: TGTGCCATCAGTGAGTCGACGGGCCTAGCCAAAAACATTCAGTACTTC
V: TRBV10-3
J: TRBJ2-4
D: NA
size: NA

CDR3: CASRSGTPGRYGYTF
DNA: TGTGCCAGCAGATCCGGGACACCTGGGCGCTATGGCTACACCTTC
V: TRBV6-1
J: TRBJ1-2
D: NA
size: NA